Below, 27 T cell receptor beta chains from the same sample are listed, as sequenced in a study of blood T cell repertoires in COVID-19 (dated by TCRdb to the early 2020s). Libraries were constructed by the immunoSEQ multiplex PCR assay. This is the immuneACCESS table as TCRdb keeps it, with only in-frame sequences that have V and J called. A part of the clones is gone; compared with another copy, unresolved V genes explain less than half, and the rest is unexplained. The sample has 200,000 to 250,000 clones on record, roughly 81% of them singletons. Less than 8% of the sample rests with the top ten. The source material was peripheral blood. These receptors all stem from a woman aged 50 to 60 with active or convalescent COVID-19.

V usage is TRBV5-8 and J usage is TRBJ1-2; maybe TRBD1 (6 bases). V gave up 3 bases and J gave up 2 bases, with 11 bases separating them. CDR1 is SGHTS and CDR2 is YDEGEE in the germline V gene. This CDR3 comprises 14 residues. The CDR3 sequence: CASSWRTANYGYTF. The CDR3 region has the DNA TGTGCCAGCAGCTGGAGGACAGCGAACTATGGCTACACCTTC.

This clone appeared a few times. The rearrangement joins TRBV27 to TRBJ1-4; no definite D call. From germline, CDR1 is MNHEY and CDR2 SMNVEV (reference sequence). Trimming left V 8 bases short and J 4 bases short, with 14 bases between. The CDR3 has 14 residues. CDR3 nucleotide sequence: TGTGCCAGCCGAGGAGGAGTTGGTAATGAAAAACTGTTTTTT. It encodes CASRGGVGNEKLFF.

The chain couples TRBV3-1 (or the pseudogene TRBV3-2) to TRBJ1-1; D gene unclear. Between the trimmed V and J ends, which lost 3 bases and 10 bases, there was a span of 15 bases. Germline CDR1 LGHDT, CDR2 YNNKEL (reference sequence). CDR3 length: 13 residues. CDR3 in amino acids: CASSHPPANGAFF. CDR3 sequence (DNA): TGTGCCAGCAGCCACCCTCCCGCGAACGGAGCTTTCTTT.

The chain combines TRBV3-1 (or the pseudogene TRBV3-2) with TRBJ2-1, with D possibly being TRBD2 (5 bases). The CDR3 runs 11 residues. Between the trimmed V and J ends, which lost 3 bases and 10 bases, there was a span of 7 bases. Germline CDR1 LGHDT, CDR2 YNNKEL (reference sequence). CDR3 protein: CASSQGAEQFF. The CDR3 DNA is TGTGCCAGCAGCCAGGGAGCCGAGCAGTTCTTC.

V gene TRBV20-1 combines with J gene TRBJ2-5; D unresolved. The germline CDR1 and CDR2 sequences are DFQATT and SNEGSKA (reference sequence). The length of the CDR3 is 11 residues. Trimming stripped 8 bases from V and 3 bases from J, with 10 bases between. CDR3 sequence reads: CSTSVKETQYF. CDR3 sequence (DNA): TGCAGTACAAGCGTCAAAGAGACCCAGTACTTC.

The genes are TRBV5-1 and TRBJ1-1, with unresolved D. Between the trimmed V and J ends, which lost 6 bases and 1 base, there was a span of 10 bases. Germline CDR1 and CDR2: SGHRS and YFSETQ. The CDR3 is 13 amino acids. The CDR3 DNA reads TGCGCCAGCACCGGGTTGCGGAACACTGAAGCTTTCTTT. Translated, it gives CASTGLRNTEAFF.

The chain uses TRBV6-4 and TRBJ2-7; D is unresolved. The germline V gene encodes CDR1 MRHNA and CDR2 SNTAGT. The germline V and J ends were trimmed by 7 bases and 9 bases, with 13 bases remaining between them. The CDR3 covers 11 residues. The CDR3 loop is CASTRQTRQYV. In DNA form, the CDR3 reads TGTGCCAGCACCAGACAAACGAGGCAGTACGTC.

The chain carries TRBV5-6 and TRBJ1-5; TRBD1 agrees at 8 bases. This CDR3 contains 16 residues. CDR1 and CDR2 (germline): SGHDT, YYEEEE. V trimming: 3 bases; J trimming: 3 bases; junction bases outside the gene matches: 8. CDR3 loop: CASSWRGDRFNQPQHF. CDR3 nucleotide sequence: TGTGCCAGCAGCTGGAGGGGGGACAGGTTCAATCAGCCCCAGCATTTT.

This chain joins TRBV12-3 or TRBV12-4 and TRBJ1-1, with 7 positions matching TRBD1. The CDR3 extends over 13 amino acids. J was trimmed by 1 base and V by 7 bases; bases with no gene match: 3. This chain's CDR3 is CASNRGGNTEAFF. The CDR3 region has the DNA TGTGCCAGCAACAGGGGTGGGAACACTGAAGCTTTCTTT.

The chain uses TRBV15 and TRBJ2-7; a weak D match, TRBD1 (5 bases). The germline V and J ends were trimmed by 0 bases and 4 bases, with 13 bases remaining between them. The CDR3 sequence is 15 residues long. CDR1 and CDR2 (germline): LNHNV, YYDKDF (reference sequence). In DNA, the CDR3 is TGTGCCACCAGCAGAGATCGTCAGGGTGGGTACGAGCAGTACTTC. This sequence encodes CATSRDRQGGYEQYF.

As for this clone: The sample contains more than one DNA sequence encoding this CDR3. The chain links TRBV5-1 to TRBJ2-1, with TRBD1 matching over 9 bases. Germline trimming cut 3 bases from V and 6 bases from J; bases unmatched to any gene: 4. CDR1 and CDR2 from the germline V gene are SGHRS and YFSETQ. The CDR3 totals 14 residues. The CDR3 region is CASSSGQGGNEQFF. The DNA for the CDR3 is TGCGCCAGCAGCTCGGGACAGGGTGGCAATGAGCAGTTCTTC.

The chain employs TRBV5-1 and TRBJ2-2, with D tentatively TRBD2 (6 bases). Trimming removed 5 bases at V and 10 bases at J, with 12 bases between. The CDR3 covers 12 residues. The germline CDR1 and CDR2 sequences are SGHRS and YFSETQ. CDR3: CASRLGGEELFF. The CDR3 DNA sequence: TGCGCCAGCAGGCTGGGCGGGGAGGAGCTGTTTTTT.

In DNA form, the CDR3 reads TGTGCCGATCAGGGCCCCTATGGCTACACCTTC. Protein sequence: CADQGPYGYTF. V and J are TRBV28 and TRBJ1-2, with TRBD1 as a possible D gene (5 bases). The CDR3 is made up of 11 amino acids. CDR1 and CDR2 (germline): MDHEN, SYDVKM. V was shortened by 11 bases and J by 4 bases, with 11 bases between the two germline ends.

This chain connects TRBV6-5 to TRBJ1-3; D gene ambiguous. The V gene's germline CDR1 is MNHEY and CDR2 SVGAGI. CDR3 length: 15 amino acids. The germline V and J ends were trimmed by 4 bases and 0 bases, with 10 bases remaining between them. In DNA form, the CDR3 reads TGTGCCAGCAGTTCCCCACGGTCCTCTGGAAACACCATATATTTT. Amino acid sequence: CASSSPRSSGNTIYF.

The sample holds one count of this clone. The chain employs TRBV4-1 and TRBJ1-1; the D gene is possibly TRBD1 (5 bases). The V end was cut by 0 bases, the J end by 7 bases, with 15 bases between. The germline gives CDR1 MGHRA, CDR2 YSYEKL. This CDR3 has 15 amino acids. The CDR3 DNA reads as TGCGCCAGCAGCCAAGATCAACGCCGGGGGGTTGAAGCTTTCTTT. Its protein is CASSQDQRRGVEAFF.

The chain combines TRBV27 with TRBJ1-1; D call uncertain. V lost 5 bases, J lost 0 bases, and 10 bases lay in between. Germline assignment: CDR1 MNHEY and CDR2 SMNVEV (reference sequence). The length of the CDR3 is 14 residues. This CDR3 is CASSLGSMNTEAFF. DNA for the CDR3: TGTGCCAGCAGTCTAGGATCTATGAACACTGAAGCTTTCTTT.

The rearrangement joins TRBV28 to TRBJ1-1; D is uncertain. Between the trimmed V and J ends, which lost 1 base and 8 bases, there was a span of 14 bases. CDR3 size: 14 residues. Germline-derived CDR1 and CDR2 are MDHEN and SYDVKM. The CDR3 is CASSLLDAGGEAFF. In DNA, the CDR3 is TGTGCCAGCAGTTTATTGGACGCCGGAGGAGAAGCTTTCTTT. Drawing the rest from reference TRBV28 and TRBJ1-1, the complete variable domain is DVKVTQSSRYLVKRTGEKVFLECVQDMDHENMFWYRQDPGLGLRLIYFSYDVKMKEKGDIPEGYSVSREKKERFSLILESASTNQTSMYLCASSLLDAGGEAFFGQGTRLTVV.

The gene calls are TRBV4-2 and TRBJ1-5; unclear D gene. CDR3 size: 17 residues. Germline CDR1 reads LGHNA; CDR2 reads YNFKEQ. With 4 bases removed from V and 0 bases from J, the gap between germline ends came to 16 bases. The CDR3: CASSLSTAQNSNQPQHF. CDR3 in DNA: TGTGCCAGCAGCCTCTCGACGGCACAGAATAGCAATCAGCCCCAGCATTTT.

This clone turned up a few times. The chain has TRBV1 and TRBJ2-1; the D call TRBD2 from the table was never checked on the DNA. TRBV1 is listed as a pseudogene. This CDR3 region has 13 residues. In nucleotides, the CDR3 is TGCACCAGCAGTCGGGTAAGACCCGATGAGCAGTTCTTC. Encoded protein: CTSSRVRPDEQFF.

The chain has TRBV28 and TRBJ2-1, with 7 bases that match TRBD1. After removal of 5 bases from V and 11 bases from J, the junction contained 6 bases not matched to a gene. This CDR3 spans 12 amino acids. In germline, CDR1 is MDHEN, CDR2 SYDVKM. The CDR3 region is CASSPRDSKQFF. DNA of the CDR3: TGTGCCAGCAGTCCGAGGGACAGTAAGCAGTTCTTC.

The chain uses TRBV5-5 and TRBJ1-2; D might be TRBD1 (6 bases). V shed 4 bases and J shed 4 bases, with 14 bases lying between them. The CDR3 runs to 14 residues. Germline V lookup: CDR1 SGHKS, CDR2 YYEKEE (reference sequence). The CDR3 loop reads CASSPGRGIYGYTF. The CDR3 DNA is TGTGCCAGCAGCCCGGGCAGGGGAATCTATGGCTACACCTTC.

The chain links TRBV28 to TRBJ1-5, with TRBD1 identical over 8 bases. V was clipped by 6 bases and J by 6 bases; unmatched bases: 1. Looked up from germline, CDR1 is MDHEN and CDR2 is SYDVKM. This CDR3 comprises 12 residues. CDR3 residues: CASRTGVQPQHF. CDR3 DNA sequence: TGTGCCAGCAGGACAGGGGTTCAGCCCCAGCATTTT.

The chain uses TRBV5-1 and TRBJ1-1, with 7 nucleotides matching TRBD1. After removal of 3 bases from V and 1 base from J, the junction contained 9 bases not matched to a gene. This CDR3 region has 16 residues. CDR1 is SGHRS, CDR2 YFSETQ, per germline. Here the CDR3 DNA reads TGCGCCAGCAGCTCGGAGAGGGGGCTGGCGAACACTGAAGCTTTCTTT. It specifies CASSSERGLANTEAFF.

The CDR3 spells CASAVVSVGEQYF. The CDR3 nucleotides are TGTGCCAGTGCCGTTGTCAGCGTTGGCGAGCAGTACTTC. The rearrangement links TRBV19 to TRBJ2-7; D gene unclear. CDR1 and CDR2 (germline): LNHDA, SQIVND (reference sequence). Between the trimmed V and J ends, which lost 8 bases and 6 bases, there was a span of 17 bases. The CDR3 is made up of 13 amino acids.

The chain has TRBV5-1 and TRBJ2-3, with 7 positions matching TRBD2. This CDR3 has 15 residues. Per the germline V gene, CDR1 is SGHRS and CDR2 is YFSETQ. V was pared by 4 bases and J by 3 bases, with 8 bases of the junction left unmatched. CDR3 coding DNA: TGCGCCAGCAGCGTCGACCCGGGGGGTACAGATACGCAGTATTTT. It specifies CASSVDPGGTDTQYF.

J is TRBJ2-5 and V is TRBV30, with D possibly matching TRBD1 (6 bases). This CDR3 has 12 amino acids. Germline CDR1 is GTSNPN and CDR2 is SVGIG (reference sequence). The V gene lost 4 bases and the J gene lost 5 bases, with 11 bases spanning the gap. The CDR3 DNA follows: TGTGCCTGGAACAGGGATTCTGAGACCCAGTACTTC. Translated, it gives CAWNRDSETQYF.

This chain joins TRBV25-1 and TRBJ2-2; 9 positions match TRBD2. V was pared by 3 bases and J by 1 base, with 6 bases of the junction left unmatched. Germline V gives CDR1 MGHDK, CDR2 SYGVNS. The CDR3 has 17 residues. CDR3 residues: CASSDYRAGGNTGELFF. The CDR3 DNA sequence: TGTGCCAGCAGTGATTATAGAGCGGGGGGGAACACCGGGGAGCTGTTTTTT.